This T cell receptor beta chain was retrieved from a study of blood T cell repertoires in COVID-19. For the study at large: There were acute and convalescent COVID-19 samples, and they came from the United States, Italy and Spain. T cells, B-cell-depleted T cells, or PBMCs provided the cDNA or gDNA that served as material.

Concerning this clone itself: The junction does not match germline at one end; this may be a read error.

Germline-derived CDR1 and CDR2 are MGHRA and YSYEKL. The CDR3 loop spans 18 amino acids. Data came from immunoSEQ multiplex PCR; TCRdb stores just in-frame clones and leaves some out. The sample lists 60,000 to 65,000 clones; about 76% were seen once. The source is an elderly woman with acute or convalescent COVID-19. The sample comprised peripheral blood. The J gene is TRBJ1-5, the V gene TRBV4-1; D might be TRBD1 (6 bases). The CDR3 DNA reads TGCGCCAGCAGCCAAGAAAACTTCGGGGGGCTTAGCGATCAGCCCCAGCATTTT. It codes for CASSQENFGGLSDQPQHF.